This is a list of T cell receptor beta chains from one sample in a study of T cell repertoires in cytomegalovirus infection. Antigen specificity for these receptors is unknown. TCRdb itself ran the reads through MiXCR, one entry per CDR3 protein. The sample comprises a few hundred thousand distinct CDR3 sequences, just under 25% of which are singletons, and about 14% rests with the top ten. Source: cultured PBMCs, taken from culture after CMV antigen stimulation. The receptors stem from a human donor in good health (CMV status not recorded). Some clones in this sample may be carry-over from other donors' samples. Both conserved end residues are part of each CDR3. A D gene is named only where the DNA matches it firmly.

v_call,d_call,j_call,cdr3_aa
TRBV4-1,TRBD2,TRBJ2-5,CASSQGGFGIQETQYF
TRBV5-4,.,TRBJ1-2,CASSWDPNYGYTF
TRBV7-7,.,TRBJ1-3,CASSLTADLSGNTIYF
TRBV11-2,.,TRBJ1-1,CASSRSSGQGTEAFF
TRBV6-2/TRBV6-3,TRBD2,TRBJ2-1,CASSYSRTSGRAYEQFF
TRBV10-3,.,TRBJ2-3,CAISLATSTDTQYF
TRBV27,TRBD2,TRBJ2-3,CASSSPGTSGRAPYF
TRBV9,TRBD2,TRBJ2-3,CASSAQAGSGGTDTQYF
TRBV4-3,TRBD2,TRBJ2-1,CASSQGTSGNNEQFF
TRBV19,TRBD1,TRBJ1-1,CASSITPQGMNTEAFF
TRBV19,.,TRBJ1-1,CASTRRQSIYNTEAFF
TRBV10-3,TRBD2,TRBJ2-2,CAISEPTLAGVTGELFF
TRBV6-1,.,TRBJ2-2,CASRTGPLNTGELFF
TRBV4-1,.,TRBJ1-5,CASSQSGMTWNQPQHF
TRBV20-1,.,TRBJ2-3,CSALLGRGEGTDTQYF
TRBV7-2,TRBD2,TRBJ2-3,CASSPTSERGTQYF
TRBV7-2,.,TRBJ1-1,CASSLDPKGNTEAFF
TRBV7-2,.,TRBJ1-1,CASSLGAGTEAFF
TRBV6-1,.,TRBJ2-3,CASSRGTSSTDTQYF
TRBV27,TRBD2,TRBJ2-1,CASSYIASGPYNEQFF
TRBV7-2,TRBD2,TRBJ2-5,CASSSRGTSGQETQYF
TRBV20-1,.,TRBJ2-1,CSAKPFKWEPNEQFF
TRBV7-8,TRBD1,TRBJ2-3,CATGGSTDTQYF
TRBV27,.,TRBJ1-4,CASSSGRTNEKLFF
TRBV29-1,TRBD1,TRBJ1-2,CSVELTGARGGYTF
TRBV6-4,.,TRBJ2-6,CASSAAPTGISGANVLTF
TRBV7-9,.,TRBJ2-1,CASSRTGEQFF
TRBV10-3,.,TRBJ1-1,CAISGLQNKNTEAFF
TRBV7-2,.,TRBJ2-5,CASSPGVGQETQYF
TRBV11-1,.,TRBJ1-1,CASSTGIGGSTEAFF
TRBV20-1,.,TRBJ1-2,CSARDRRIGGRVTF
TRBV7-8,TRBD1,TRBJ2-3,CASSSDATQGGGDTQYF
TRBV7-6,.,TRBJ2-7,CASSSGRMSSYEQYF
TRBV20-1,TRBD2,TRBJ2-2,CSARDQAGGTGELFF
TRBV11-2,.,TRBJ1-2,CASRQEYGYTF
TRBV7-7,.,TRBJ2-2,CASSRYREGAGNTGELFF
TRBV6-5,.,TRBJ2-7,CASSRTRGSYEQYF
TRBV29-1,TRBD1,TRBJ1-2,CSVEGVQQGNYGYTF
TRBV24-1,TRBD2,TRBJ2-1,CATSDPRTSGSNEQFF
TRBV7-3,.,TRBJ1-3,CASSPVGTVLDSGNTIYF